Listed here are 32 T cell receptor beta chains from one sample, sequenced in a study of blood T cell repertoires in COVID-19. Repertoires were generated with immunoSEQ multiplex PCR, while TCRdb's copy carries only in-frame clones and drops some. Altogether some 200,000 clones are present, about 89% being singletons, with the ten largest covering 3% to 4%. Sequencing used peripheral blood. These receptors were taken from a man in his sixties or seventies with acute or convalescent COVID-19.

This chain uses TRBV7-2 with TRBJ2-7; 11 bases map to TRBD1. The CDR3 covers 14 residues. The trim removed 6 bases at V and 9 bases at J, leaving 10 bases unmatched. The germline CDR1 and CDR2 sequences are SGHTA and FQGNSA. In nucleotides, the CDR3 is TGTGCCAGCAGTACCGGGACAGGGGGGATACGGCAGTACTTC. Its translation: CASSTGTGGIRQYF. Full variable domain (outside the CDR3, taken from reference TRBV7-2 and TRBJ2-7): GAGVSQSPSNKVTEKGKDVELRCDPISGHTALYWYRQSLGQGLEFLIYFQGNSAPDKSGLPSDRFSAERTGGSVSTLTIQRTQQEDSAVYLCASSTGTGGIRQYFGPGTRLTVT.

CDR3: CASRLTGGVTEAFF. CDR3 coding DNA: TGTGCCAGCAGGTTGACAGGGGGGGTCACTGAAGCTTTCTTT. The chain combines TRBV6-5 with TRBJ1-1, with TRBD1 matching 9 bases. J gave up 4 bases and V 6 bases, and 6 bases lay outside the gene matches. Germline CDR1 MNHEY, CDR2 SVGAGI. CDR3 size: 14 residues.

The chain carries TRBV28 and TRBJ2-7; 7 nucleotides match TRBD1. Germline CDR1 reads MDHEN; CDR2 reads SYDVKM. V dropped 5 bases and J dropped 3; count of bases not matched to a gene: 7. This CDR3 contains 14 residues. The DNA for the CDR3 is TGTGCCAGCAGTCCCACAGGGGCTGGCTACGAGCAGTACTTC. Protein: CASSPTGAGYEQYF.

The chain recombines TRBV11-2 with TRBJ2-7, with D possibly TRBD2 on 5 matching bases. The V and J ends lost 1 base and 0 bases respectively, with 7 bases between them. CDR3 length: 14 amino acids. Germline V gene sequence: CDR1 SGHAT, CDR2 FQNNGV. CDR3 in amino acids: CASSLVRDSYEQYF. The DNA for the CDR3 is TGTGCCAGCAGCTTAGTGAGGGACTCCTACGAGCAGTACTTC.

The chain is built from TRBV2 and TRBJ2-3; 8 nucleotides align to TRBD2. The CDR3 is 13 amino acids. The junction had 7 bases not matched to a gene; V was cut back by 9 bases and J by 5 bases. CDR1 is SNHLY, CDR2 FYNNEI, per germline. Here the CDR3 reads CARQRERIDTQYF. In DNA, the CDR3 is TGTGCCAGGCAGCGGGAGCGGATAGATACGCAGTATTTT.

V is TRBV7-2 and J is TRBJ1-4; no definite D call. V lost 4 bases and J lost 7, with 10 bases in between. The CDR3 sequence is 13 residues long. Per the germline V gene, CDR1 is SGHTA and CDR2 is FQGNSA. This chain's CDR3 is CASSYFGSEKLFF. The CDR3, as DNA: TGTGCCAGCAGCTACTTCGGGAGTGAAAAACTGTTTTTT.

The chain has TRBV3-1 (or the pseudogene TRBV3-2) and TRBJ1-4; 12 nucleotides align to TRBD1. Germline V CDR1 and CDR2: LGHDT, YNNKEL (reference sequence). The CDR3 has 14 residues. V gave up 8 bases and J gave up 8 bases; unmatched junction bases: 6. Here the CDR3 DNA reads TGTGCCAGCGGGACAGGGGGCGCAGGGGAAAAACTGTTTTTT. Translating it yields CASGTGGAGEKLFF.

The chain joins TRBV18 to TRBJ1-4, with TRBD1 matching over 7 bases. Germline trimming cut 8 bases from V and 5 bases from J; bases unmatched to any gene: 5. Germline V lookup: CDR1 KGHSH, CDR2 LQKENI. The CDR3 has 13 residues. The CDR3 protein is CASRQGSNEKLFF. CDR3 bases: TGTGCCAGCCGACAGGGATCCAATGAAAAACTGTTTTTT.

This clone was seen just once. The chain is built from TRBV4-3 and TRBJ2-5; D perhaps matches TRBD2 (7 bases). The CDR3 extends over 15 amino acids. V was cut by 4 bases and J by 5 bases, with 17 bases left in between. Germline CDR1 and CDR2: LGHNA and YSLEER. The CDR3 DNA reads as TGCGCCAGCAGCCCAAGTGGCGGGGGCGGGGAGACCCAGTACTTC. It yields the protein CASSPSGGGGETQYF.

The DNA of the CDR3 is TGTGCCAGCAGCCGAGACCGGGACGGGGGATTAGGCTTCTTT. Its protein product is CASSRDRDGGLGFF. The gene calls are TRBV7-8 and TRBJ1-1; possibly TRBD1 for D (5 bases). The CDR3 length is 14 residues. V gave up 5 bases and J gave up 14 bases, with 24 bases separating them. Germline CDR1 reads SGHVS; CDR2 reads FQNEAQ.

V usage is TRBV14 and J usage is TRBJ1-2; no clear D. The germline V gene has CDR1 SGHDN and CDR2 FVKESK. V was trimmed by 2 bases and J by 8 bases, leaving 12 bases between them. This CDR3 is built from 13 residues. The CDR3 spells CASSQQAQFGYTF. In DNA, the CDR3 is TGTGCCAGCAGCCAACAGGCCCAATTCGGCTACACCTTC.

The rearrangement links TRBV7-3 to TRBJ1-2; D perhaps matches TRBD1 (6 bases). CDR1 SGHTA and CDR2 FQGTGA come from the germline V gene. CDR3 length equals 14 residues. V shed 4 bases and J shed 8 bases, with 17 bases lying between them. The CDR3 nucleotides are TGTGCCAGCAGCTCAAGTCTCCAGGGACACGGCTACACCTTC. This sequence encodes CASSSSLQGHGYTF.

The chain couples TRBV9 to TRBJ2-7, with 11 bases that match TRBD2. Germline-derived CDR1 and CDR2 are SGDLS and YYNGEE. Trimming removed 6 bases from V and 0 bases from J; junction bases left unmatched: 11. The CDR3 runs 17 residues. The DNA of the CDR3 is TGTGCCAGCACCCGGACTAGCGGGTACACCAGCTCCTACGAGCAGTACTTC. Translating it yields CASTRTSGYTSSYEQYF.

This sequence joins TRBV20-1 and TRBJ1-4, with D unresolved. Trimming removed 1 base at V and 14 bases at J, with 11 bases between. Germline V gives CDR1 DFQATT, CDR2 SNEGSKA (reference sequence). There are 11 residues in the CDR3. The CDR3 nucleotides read TGCAGTGCTAGAGTTGACCCGGGGCTGTTTTTT. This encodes CSARVDPGLFF.

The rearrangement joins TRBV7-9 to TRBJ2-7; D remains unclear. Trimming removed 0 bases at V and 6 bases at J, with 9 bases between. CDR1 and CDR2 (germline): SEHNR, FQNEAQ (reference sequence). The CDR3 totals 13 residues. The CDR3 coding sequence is TGTGCCAGCAGCTTAGCTATGGGCCTCGAGCAGTACTTC. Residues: CASSLAMGLEQYF.

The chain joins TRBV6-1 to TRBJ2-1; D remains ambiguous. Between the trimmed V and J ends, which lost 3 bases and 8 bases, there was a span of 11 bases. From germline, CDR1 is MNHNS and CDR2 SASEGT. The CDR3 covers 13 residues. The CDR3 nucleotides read TGTGCCAGCAGTGATCTAAATTTCCATGAGCAGTTCTTC. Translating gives CASSDLNFHEQFF.

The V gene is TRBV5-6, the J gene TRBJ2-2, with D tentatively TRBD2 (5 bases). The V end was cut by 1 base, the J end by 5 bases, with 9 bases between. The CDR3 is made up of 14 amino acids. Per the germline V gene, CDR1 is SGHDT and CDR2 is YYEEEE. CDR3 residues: CASSLFRDTGELFF. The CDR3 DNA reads TGTGCCAGCAGCTTGTTCCGGGATACCGGGGAGCTGTTTTTT.

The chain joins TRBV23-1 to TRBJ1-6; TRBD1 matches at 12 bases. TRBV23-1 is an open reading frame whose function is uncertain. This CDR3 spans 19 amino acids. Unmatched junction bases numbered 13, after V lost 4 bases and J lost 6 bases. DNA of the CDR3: TGCGCCAGCAGTCGAACGGGACAGGGGGCGCGGATTGGTAATTCACCCCTCCACTTT. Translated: CASSRTGQGARIGNSPLHF.

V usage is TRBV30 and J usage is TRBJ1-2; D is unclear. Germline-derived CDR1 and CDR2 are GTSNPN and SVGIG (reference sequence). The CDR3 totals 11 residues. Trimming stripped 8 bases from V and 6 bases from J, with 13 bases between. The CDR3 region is CARSAPDGYTF. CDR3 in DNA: TGTGCCCGAAGCGCCCCCGATGGCTACACCTTC.

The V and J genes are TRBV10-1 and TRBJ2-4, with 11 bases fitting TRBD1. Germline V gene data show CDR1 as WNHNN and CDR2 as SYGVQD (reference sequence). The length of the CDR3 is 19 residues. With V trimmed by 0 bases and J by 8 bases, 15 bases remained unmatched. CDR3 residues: CASSESGGTGGKNEDIQYF. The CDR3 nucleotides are TGCGCCAGCAGTGAGTCCGGGGGGACAGGGGGTAAGAATGAGGACATTCAGTACTTC.

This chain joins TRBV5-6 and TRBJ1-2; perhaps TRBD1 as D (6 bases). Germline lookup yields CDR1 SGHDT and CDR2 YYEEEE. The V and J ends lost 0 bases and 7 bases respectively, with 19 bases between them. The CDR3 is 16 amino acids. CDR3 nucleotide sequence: TGTGCCAGCAGCTTGGGTCTGAGACAGGACAACGGTGGCTACACCTTC. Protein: CASSLGLRQDNGGYTF.

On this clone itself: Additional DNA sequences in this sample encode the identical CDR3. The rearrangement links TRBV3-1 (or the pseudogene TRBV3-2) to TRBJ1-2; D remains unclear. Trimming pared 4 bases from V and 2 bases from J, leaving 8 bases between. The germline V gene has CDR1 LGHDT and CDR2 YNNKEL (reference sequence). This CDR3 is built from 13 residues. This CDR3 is CASSPTRNYGYTF. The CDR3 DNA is TGTGCCAGCAGCCCTACTCGAAACTATGGCTACACCTTC.

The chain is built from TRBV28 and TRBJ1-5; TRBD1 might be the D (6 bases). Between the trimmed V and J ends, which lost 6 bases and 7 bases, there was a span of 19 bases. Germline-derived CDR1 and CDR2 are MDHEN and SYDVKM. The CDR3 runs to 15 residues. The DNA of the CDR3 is TGTGCCAGCAGCCTAGGGGGACCCCCATGGCAGCCCCAGCATTTT. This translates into CASSLGGPPWQPQHF.

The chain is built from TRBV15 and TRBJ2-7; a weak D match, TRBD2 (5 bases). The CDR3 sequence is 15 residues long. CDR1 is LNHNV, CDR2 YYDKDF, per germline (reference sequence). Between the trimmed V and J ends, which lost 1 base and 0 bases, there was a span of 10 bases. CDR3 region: CATSRGRVTSYEQYF. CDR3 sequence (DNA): TGTGCCACCAGCAGAGGGCGGGTTACCTCCTACGAGCAGTACTTC.

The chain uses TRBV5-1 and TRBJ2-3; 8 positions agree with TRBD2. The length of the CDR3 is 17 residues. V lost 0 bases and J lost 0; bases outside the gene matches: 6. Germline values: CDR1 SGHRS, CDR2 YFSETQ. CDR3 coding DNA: TGCGCCAGCAGCTTGGGCTCGCGGGAGGCTAGCACAGATACGCAGTATTTT. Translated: CASSLGSREASTDTQYF.

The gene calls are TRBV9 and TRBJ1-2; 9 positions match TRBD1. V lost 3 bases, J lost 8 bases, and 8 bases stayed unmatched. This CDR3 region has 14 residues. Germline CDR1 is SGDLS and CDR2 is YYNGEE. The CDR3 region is CASSAGQGLRGYTF. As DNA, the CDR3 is TGTGCCAGCAGCGCGGGACAGGGTCTGCGAGGCTACACCTTC.

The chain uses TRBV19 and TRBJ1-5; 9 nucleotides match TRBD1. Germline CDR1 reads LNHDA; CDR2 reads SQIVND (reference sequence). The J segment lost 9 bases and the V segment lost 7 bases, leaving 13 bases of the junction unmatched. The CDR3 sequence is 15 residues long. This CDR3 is CASTWEGQGPRPQHF. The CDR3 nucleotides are TGTGCCAGTACTTGGGAGGGACAGGGTCCAAGGCCCCAGCATTTT.

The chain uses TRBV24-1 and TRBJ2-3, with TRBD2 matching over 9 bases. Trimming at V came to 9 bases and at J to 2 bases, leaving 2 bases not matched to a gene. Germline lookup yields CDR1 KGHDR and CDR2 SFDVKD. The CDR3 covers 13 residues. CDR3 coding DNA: TGTGCCACCCAGCGGGAGGTCACAGATACGCAGTATTTT. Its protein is CATQREVTDTQYF.

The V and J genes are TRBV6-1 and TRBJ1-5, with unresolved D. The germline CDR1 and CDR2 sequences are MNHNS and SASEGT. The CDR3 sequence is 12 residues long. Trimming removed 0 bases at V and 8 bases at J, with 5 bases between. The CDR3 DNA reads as TGTGCCAGCAGTGAAGCTACGGAGCCCCAGCATTTT. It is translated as CASSEATEPQHF.

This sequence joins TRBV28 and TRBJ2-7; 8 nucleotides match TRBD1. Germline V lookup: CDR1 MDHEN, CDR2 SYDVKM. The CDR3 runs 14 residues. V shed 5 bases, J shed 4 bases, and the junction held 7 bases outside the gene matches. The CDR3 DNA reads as TGTGCCAGCAGTCGATCCGGGACAGGTTACGAGCAGTACTTC. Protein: CASSRSGTGYEQYF.

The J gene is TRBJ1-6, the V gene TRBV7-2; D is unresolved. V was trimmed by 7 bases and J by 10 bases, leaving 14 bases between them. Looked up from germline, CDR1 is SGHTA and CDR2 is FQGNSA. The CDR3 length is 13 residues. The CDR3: CASNSLIRSPLHF. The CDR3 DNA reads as TGTGCCAGCAACTCTCTCATACGGTCACCCCTCCACTTT.

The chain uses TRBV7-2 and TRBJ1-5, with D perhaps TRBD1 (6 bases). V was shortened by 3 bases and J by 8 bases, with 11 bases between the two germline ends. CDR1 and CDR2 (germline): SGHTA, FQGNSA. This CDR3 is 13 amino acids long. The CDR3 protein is CASSFQGREPQHF. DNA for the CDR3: TGTGCCAGCAGCTTTCAGGGGAGGGAGCCCCAGCATTTT.